The sequence of this TCR beta chain was determined in a study of T cells expressing NK-cell markers. With UMIs, 5'RACE template switching was used to make TCR beta cDNA. TCRdb reprocessed the 5' RACE reads, keeping one entry per CDR3 protein, no DNA. Here the sample table reports about 460,000 distinct CDR3 sequences. Study-level results: The contribution of dominant NKG2C+ clonotypes to CD8+ T cells in about six donors was roughly 1.0-7.5%.

With respect to this clonotype: No antigen is known for it.

The CDR3 has 13 amino acids. Germline-derived CDR1 and CDR2 are MNHNS and SASEGT. The chain recombines TRBV6-1 with TRBJ2-1; TCRdb's D call of TRBD1 is untestable without DNA. Sequenced sample: blood T cells: a sorted CD56 or NKG2C T cell subset, CD4+ or CD8+ T cells, or bulk PBMC T cells (not recorded which). The source is a woman in her forties or fifties in good health. CDR3 in amino acids: CASRQTGVNEQFF.